The entry below describes one TCR beta chain. Its cognate antigen has yet to be identified. Germline is not matched at one junction end, which may reflect a read error. The CDR3 numbers 14 residues from cysteine through phenylalanine. Only the CDR3 DNA is retained, 42 bases long and in frame from the first base. CDR1 and CDR2 are drawn from the germline V gene (reference sequence): SGHNT, YYREEE. Total RNA and DNA were co-extracted from roughly 20-30 mg of bulk tissue with the AllPrep DNA/RNA mini kit, without cell sorting. A few patients with histopathologically diagnosed primary liver carcinoma underwent surgical resection in China between 2015 and March 2016. Patients had chronic HBV infection and were treatment-naive at sampling. Five spatially separated regions were sampled per tumor: superior, inferior, left-lateral and right-lateral poles, plus the tumor centre. Histology showed that every tumor sample contained more than 85% viable tumor cells. Pieces of fresh tumor and adjacent tissue were cut in half, with one half kept in RNAlater at -80 degrees C and the other half sent for histology.

This entry belongs to a study of tumor-infiltrating lymphocytes in primary liver carcinoma (dated by TCRdb to 2016 to 2017). About the study as a whole: Hepatocellular carcinoma (four) or combined HCC and intrahepatic cholangiocarcinoma (one) was present in the five patients, who were three men and two women aged 30 to 69 years. The five patients had tumors of stage T1-T3 N0M0, with maximum diameters ranging from 4.2 to 10 cm. Samples yielded roughly 3.5 to 7.13 million productive TCRbeta reads; read depth did not differ significantly between tissue types. For each liver tumor, the study sampled five regions along with adjacent normal tissue and blood, and applied TCRbeta repertoire sequencing, expression microarrays and whole-exome sequencing. A total of roughly 35 specimens from 5 patients underwent TCRbeta repertoire sequencing, comprising 25 tumor regions, 5 adjacent noncancerous liver tissues and 5 peripheral blood samples. The approximately 25 tumor region samples were profiled with Agilent mRNA microarrays so that TCRbeta repertoire diversity could be related to the local molecular phenotype. Reproducibility between technical replicate repertoires was high, with correlation coefficients above 0.95 and mean shared-clone rates about 0.9. Overall results and qualifications from the work: Because only the TCR beta chain was sequenced and unpaired alpha chains were not captured, true repertoire diversity is likely underestimated. Just about 7.5-25% of top clones turned up in all five regions of a tumor, which suggests spatial heterogeneity among tumor-infiltrating T cells. The top 250 clones accounted for a significantly greater share of the repertoire in tumors than in blood (p = 0.039). Since the samples were bulk and unsorted, there was no way to compare CD4+ and CD8+ T cell repertoires. Repertoire overlap was higher between tumor regions (mean roughly 36%) than tumor-adjacent (approximately 17%) or tumor-blood (approximately 14%) pairs, consistent with antigen-driven expansion. Only 4 or 5 patients were included in the study, and the authors note that the findings should be validated in a larger study.

TCRbeta-specific cDNA was reverse-transcribed from 500 ng total RNA using a constant-region primer and ProtoScript II reverse transcriptase. TCRbeta libraries were built with three nested multiplex PCR rounds, a slightly modified ARM-PCR procedure. Each of the first two PCR rounds ran for approximately 10 cycles and used multiplex TRBV1-TRBV30 forward primers together with a Cbeta reverse primer. Sample barcodes and Illumina adapters were added in a final 25-cycle PCR with Deep VentR polymerase. Before sequencing, amplicons of 200-500 bp were purified from gel using a QIAquick gel extraction kit. An Illumina HiSeq 2500 was used to sequence the TCRbeta amplicons with 250-bp paired-end reads. The authors processed their data as follows. Reads were quality-trimmed with Trimmomatic v0.33, and paired reads were merged with FLASH v1.2.11 to recover full CDR3 sequences. V, D and J germline segments were assigned to the rearranged TCRbeta sequences using MiGEC v1.2.1b. Clonotype statistics, along with Shannon-Wiener diversity indices, were calculated using VDJtools v1.0.0. Except for diversity analysis, only the 250 most abundant clonotypes of each sample were used in subsequent analyses to reduce sampling bias. TCRdb ran its own pipeline on the public reads, namely fastp trimming at Q25 and MiXCR clone calling, and kept in-frame beta chains. Rows matching on CDR3 protein sequence are summarized as one entry with the most common DNA and genes. The V and J calls and clone size are TCRdb's, not the authors'. Here the sample has tens of thousands of distinct CDR3 sequences; 60% to 75% occur a single time. Clones ranked in the top ten supply less than 20% of the sample.

This sequence uses TRBV5-4 and TRBJ2-5; the junction holds 7 bases that match TRBD2. Sequences were obtained from liver tumor tissue from sampling region 1. The sample's cell subset or site label, in plain terms: tumor region T1, superior pole. The sequence came from a man aged 35 to 55 with primary liver carcinoma and hepatitis B virus infection. This receptor carries the CDR3 CASSSPGTISTQYF. The sequence in DNA is TGTGCGAGCAGTTCACCAGGGACTATCTCGACCCAGTACTTC.